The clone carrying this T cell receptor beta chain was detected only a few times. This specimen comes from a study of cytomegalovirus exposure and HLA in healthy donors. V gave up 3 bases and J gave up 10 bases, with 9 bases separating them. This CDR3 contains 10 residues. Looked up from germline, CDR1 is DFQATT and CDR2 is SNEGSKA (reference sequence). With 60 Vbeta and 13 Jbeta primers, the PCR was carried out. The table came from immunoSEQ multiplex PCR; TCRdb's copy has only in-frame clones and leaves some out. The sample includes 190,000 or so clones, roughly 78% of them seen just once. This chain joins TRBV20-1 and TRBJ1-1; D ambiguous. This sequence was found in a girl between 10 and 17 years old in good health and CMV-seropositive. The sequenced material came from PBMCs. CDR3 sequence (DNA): TGCAGTGCTAGTTCCGACTTAGCTTTCTTT. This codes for CSASSDLAFF.